This T cell receptor beta chain appears in the sequencing data of a study of cytomegalovirus exposure and HLA in healthy donors. Study-level findings and limits: The authors listed 150 to 200 TCR beta chains as cytomegalovirus-associated. Researchers had no immune exposure information except CMV serostatus available.

Germline values: CDR1 MDHEN, CDR2 SYDVKM. Trimming removed 3 bases from V and 2 bases from J, with 16 bases in between. The CDR3 has 16 residues. In regard to this clone: The antigen is unknown.

The PCR made use of 60 Vbeta and 13 Jbeta primers. The table came from immunoSEQ multiplex PCR; TCRdb's copy has only in-frame clones and leaves some out. The sample contains roughly 190,000 clones, under 80% of which appear only once. The sample consisted of PBMCs. V gene TRBV28 combines with J gene TRBJ2-5, with a tentative D call TRBD1 (6 bases). This receptor was taken from a female donor in good health and CMV-seronegative. The CDR3 sequence: CASSFWDNEPQETQYF. The DNA of the CDR3 is TGTGCCAGCAGTTTCTGGGACAACGAACCTCAAGAGACCCAGTACTTC.